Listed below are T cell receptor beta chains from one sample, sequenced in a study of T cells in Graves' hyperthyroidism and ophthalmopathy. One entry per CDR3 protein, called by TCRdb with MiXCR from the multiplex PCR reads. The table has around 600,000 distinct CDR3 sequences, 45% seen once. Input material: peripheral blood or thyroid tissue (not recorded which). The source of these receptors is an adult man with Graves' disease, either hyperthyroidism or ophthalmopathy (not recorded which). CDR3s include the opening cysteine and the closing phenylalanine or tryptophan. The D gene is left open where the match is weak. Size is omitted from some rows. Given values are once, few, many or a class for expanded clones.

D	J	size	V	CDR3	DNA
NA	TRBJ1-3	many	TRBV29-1	CSGIQANSGNTIYF	TGCAGCGGGATTCAGGCCAACTCTGGAAACACCATATATTTT
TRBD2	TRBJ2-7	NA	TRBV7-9	CASSRTSGRVGYEQYF	TGTGCCAGCAGCAGGACTAGCGGGAGGGTTGGTTACGAGCAGTACTTC
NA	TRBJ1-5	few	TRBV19	CARTGPQHF	TGTGCCAGAACGGGGCCCCAGCATTTT
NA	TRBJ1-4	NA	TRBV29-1	CSVEVIEGGNEKLFF	TGCAGCGTTGAAGTTATAGAGGGGGGCAATGAAAAACTGTTTTTT
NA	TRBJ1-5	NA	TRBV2	CASSGLAGSKHF	TGTGCCAGCAGTGGGCTAGCGGGGTCCAAGCATTTT
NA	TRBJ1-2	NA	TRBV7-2	CASSVGGGPYF	TGTGCCAGCAGCGTAGGCGGAGGTCCTTACTTC
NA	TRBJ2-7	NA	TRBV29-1	CSVEDGSPYEQYF	TGCAGCGTTGAGGACGGGAGCCCCTACGAGCAGTACTTC
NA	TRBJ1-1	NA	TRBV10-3	CAISEVPGNTEAFF	TGTGCCATCAGTGAGGTGCCGGGAAACACTGAAGCTTTCTTT
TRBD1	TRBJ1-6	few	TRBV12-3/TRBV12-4	CASSSRGQGNSPLHF	TGTGCCAGCAGTTCCCGGGGACAGGGTAATTCACCCCTCCACTTT
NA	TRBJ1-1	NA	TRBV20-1	CSARDFGEKNTEAFF	TGCAGTGCTAGAGATTTCGGGGAAAAGAACACTGAAGCTTTCTTT
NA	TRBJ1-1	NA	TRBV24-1	CATSSLPLSDTEAFF	TGTGCCACCAGCAGCCTTCCCCTGTCGGACACTGAAGCTTTCTTT
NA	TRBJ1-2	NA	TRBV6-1	CASSSDQYRSYTF	TGTGCCAGCAGTTCGGACCAGTACCGCAGCTACACCTTC
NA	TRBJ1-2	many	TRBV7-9	CASSPIGEYGYTF	TGTGCCAGCAGCCCAATCGGGGAGTATGGCTACACCTTC
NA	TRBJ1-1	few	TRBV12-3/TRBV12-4	CASSLLDRAFF	TGTGCCAGCAGTTTACTCGACCGAGCTTTCTTT
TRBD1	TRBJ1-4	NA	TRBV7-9	CASSLPGGAHEKLFF	TGTGCCAGCAGCCTACCAGGGGGCGCGCATGAAAAACTGTTTTTT
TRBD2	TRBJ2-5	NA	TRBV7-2	CASSLDGGRGGLGETQYF	TGTGCCAGCAGCTTAGACGGGGGGCGGGGGGGCTTGGGGGAGACCCAGTACTTC
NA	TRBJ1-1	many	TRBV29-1	CSVEVRGYEAFF	TGCAGCGTTGAAGTCCGAGGGTATGAAGCTTTCTTT
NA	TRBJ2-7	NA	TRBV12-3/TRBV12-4	CASTSTGPRFYEQYF	TGTGCCAGCACCTCAACAGGGCCCCGATTCTACGAGCAGTACTTC
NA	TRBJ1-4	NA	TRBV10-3	CASSLGARANEKLFF	TGTGCCAGCAGTTTGGGGGCGCGGGCTAATGAAAAACTGTTTTTT
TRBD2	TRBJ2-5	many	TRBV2	CASSVLAGGSGETQYF	TGTGCCAGCAGTGTGTTAGCGGGAGGTTCAGGAGAGACCCAGTACTTC
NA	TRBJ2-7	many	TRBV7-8	CASSPRRDYEQYF	TGTGCCAGCAGCCCACGGCGGGACTACGAGCAGTACTTC
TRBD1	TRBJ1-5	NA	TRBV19	CASSDRDSYEHF	TGTGCCAGTAGTGACCGGGACAGCTACGAGCATTTT
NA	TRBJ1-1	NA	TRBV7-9	CASSPRTENTEASF	TGTGCCAGCAGCCCGCGGACAGAGAACACTGAAGCTTCCTTT
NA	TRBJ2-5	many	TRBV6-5	CASSYGGQETQYF	TGTGCCAGCAGTTACGGCGGGCAAGAGACCCAGTACTTC
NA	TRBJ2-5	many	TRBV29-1	CSVEALGVETQYF	TGCAGCGTTGAAGCTCTCGGGGTAGAGACCCAGTACTTC
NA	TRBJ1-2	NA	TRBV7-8	CASRPGTSNYGYTF	TGTGCCAGCAGACCCGGGACATCCAACTATGGCTACACCTTC
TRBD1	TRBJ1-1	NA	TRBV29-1	CSVVLYKRQGSVNTEAFF	TGCAGCGTTGTGCTCTATAAAAGACAGGGGTCCGTGAACACTGAAGCTTTCTTT
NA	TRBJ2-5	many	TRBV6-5	CASSYWDMEETQYF	TGTGCCAGCAGTTACTGGGACATGGAAGAGACCCAGTACTTC
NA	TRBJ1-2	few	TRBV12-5	CASGVDYRAERGYTF	TGTGCTAGTGGTGTCGACTACAGGGCTGAACGTGGCTACACCTTC
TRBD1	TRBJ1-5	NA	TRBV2	CASSETGRSNQPQHF	TGTGCCAGCAGTGAGACAGGGCGAAGCAATCAGCCCCAGCATTTT
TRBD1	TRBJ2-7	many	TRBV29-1	CSVDGDSYEQYF	TGCAGCGTTGATGGGGACAGCTACGAGCAGTACTTC
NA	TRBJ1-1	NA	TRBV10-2	CASSDTQGKIEAFF	TGTGCCAGCAGTGACACACAGGGAAAGATTGAAGCTTTCTTT
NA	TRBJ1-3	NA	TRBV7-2	CASSLATDSGNTIYF	TGTGCCAGCAGCTTAGCGACAGACTCTGGAAACACCATATATTTT
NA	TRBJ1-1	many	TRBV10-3	CAISEPSGSNTEAFF	TGTGCCATCAGTGAGCCATCTGGGTCGAACACTGAAGCTTTCTTT
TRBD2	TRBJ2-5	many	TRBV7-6	CASSLTGLAGYQETQYF	TGTGCCAGCAGCCTAACGGGACTAGCGGGGTACCAAGAGACCCAGTACTTC
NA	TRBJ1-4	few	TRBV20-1	CSASKGSSLEKLFF	TGCAGTGCCAGTAAGGGATCCTCCCTTGAAAAACTGTTTTTT
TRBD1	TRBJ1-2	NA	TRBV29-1	CSFLGTGEAWGYTF	TGCAGCTTCCTAGGGACAGGGGAGGCGTGGGGCTACACCTTC
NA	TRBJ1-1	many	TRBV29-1	CSVVGGEVGEAFF	TGCAGCGTTGTTGGGGGTGAAGTCGGTGAAGCTTTCTTT
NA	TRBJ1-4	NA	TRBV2	CASRPRAGGEKLFF	TGTGCCAGCAGGCCTAGGGCAGGTGGGGAAAAACTGTTTTTT
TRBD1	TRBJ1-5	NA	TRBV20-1	CSASRKGAGGNQPQHF	TGCAGTGCCAGTAGGAAGGGGGCAGGTGGCAATCAGCCCCAGCATTTT
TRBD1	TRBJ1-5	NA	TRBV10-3	CAISVGTGGSQPQHF	TGTGCCATCAGTGTGGGAACAGGGGGCTCTCAGCCCCAGCATTTT
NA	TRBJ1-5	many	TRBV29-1	CSVSKGGGSNQPQHF	TGCAGCGTGTCCAAGGGGGGCGGGAGCAATCAGCCCCAGCATTTT
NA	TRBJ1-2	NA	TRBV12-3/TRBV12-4	CASSTLGGGYGYTF	TGTGCCAGCAGTACCCTCGGCGGCGGCTATGGCTACACCTTC
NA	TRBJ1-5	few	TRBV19	CASSIMQGASNQPQHF	TGTGCCAGTAGTATAATGCAGGGTGCCAGCAATCAGCCCCAGCATTTT
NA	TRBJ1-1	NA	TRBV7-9	CASSQTRPEAFF	TGTGCCAGCAGCCAAACGAGGCCTGAAGCTTTCTTT
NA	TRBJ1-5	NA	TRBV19	CASIEGDWNQPQHF	TGTGCCAGTATTGAGGGGGATTGGAATCAGCCCCAGCATTTT
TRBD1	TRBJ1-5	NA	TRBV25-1	CASSESLSGTAQHF	TGTGCCAGCAGTGAATCCCTTTCCGGGACAGCCCAGCATTTT
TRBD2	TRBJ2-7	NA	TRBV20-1	CSARDTSGGSEQYF	TGCAGTGCTAGAGATACTAGCGGGGGGAGTGAGCAGTACTTC
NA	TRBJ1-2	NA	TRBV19	CASMGDKKVPGYTF	TGTGCCAGTATGGGGGACAAGAAAGTACCTGGCTACACCTTC
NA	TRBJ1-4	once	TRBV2	CASSKTGTNEKLFF	TGTGCCAGCAGTAAGACGGGAACTAATGAAAAACTGTTTTTT
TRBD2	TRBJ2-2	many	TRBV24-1	CATSAGLAGTGELFF	TGTGCCACCAGTGCGGGACTAGCGGGAACCGGGGAGCTGTTTTTT
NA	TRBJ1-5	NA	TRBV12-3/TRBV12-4	CASSAPQGSSNQPQHF	TGTGCCAGCAGTGCTCCCCAGGGGTCAAGCAATCAGCCCCAGCATTTT
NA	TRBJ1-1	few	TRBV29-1	CSVAFGGLKKTEAFF	TGCAGCGTGGCGTTTGGGGGGTTGAAGAAGACTGAAGCTTTCTTT
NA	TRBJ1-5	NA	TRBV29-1	CSVVDSSRQETQHF	TGCAGCGTTGTGGACTCCTCGCGCCAAGAGACCCAGCATTTT